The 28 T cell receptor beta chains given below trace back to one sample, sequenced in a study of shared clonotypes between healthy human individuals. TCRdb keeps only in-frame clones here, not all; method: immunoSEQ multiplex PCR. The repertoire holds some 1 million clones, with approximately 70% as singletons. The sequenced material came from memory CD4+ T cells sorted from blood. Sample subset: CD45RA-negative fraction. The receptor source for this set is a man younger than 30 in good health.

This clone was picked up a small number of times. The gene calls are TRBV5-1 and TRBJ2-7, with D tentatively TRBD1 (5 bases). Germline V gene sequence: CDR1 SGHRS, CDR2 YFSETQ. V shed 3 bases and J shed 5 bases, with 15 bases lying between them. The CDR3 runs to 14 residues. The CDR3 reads CASSSQTDLDEQYF. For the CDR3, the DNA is TGCGCCAGCAGCTCCCAGACAGACTTAGACGAGCAGTACTTC.

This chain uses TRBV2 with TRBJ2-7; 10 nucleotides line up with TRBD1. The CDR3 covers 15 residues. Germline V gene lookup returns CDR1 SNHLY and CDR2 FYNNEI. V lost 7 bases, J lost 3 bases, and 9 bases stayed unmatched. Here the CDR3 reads CASKVDRGDFYEQYF. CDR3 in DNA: TGTGCCAGCAAGGTGGACAGGGGGGATTTCTACGAGCAGTACTTC.

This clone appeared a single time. CDR3 residues: CASSRDRDRNTIYF. The CDR3 DNA reads as TGTGCCAGCAGCAGGGACAGGGACCGAAACACCATATATTTT. V is TRBV5-8 and J is TRBJ1-3; 9 bases line up with TRBD1. Per germline, CDR1 SGHTS and CDR2 YDEGEE. J gave up 5 bases and V 4 bases, and 4 bases lay outside the gene matches. The CDR3 is 14 residues long.

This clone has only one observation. CDR3 DNA: TGTGCCAGCAGCTCGCCCCACGAGCAGTACTTC. This sequence encodes CASSSPHEQYF. The V call is TRBV7-2, the J call TRBJ2-7; no clear D gene. V was cut by 4 bases and J by 5 bases, with 6 bases left in between. CDR1 is SGHTA and CDR2 is FQGNSA in the germline V gene. The CDR3 loop spans 11 amino acids.

The CDR3 is CASSLGGRAEETQYF. CDR3 coding DNA: TGTGCCAGCAGCTTAGGGGGGAGGGCCGAGGAGACCCAGTACTTC. The chain couples TRBV11-2 to TRBJ2-5, with 7 bases matching TRBD2. Germline V gene data show CDR1 as SGHAT and CDR2 as FQNNGV. This CDR3 spans 15 amino acids. The ends lost 1 base at V and 5 bases at J; junction bases unmatched: 7.

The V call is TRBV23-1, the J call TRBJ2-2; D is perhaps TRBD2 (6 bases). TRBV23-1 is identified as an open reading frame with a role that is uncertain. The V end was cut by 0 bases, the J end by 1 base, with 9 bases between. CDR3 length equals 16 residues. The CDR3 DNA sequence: TGCGCCAGCAGTCAATCGACCGGGGGGAACACCGGGGAGCTGTTTTTT. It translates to CASSQSTGGNTGELFF.

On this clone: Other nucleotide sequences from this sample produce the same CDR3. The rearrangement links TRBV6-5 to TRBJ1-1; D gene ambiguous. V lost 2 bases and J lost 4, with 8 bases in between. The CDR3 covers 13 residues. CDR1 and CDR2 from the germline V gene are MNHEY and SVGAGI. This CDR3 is CASSYAGSTEAFF. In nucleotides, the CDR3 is TGTGCCAGCAGTTACGCGGGGTCCACTGAAGCTTTCTTT.

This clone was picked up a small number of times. This chain's CDR3 is CASTSLDSQPQHF. In DNA form, the CDR3 reads TGTGCCAGCACCTCACTTGATTCTCAGCCCCAGCATTTT. The gene calls are TRBV27 and TRBJ1-5; unclear D gene. The CDR3 contains 13 residues. Germline values: CDR1 MNHEY, CDR2 SMNVEV (reference sequence). V lost 7 bases and J lost 6, with 13 bases in between.

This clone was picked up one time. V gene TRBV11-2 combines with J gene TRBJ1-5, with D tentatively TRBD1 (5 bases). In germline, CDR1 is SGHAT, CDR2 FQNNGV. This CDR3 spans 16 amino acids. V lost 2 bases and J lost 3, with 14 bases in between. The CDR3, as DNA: TGTGCCAGCAGCTTAACCCCAGGGACCGCCAATCAGCCCCAGCATTTT. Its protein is CASSLTPGTANQPQHF.

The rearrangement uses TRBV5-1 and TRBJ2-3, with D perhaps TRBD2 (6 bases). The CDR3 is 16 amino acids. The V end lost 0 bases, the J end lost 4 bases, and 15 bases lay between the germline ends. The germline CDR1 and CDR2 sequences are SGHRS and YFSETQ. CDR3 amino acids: CASSLGDFGSADTQYF. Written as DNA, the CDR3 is TGCGCCAGCAGCTTGGGGGACTTCGGGTCGGCAGATACGCAGTATTTT. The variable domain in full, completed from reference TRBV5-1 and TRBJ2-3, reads KAGVTQTPRYLIKTRGQQVTLSCSPISGHRSVSWYQQTPGQGLQFLFEYFSETQRNKGNFPGRFSGRQFSNSRSEMNVSTLELGDSALYLCASSLGDFGSADTQYFGPGTRLTVL.

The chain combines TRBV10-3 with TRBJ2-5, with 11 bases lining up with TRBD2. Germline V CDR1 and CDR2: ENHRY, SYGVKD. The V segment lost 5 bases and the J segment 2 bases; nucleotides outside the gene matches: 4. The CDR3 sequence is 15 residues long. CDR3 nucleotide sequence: TGTGCCATCAGTAGACTAGCGGGGTTACAAGAGACCCAGTACTTC. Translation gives CAISRLAGLQETQYF.

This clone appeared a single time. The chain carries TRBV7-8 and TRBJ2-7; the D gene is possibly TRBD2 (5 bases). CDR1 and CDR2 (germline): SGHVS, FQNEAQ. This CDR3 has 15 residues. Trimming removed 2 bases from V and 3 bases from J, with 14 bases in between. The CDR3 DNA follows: TGTGCCAGCAGCTTAACGGCAACTAGTTTCTACGAGCAGTACTTC. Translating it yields CASSLTATSFYEQYF.

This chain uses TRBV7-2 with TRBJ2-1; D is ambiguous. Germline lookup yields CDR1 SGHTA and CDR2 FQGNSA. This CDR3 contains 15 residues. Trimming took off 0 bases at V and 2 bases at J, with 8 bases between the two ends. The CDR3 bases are TGTGCCAGCAGCTTAGCCCGGATAACCTACAATGAGCAGTTCTTC. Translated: CASSLARITYNEQFF.

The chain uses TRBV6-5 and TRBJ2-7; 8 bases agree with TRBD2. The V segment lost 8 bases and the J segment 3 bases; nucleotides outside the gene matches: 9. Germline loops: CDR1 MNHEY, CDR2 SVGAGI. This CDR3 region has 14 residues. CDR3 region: CASRGRPPLYEQYF. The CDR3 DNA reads TGTGCCAGCCGCGGGAGGCCCCCCCTCTACGAGCAGTACTTC.

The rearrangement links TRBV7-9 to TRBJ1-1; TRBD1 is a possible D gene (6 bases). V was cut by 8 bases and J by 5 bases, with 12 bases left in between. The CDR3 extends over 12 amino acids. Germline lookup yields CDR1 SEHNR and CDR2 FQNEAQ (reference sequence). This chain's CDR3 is CASEGVGTEAFF. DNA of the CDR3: TGTGCCAGCGAGGGGGTCGGTACTGAAGCTTTCTTT.

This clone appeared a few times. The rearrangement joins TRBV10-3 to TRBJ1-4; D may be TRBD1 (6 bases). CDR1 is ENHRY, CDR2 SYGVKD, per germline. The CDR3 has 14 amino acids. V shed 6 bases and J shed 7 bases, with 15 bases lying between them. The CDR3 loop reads CAISEGGLSEKLFF. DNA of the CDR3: TGTGCCATCAGCGAAGGGGGTTTGAGTGAAAAACTGTTTTTT.

CDR3 sequence reads: CASSPTGKNHGYTF. For the CDR3, the DNA is TGCGCCAGCAGCCCGACCGGGAAAAACCATGGCTACACCTTC. The chain links TRBV5-1 to TRBJ1-2; D unclear. Between the trimmed V and J ends, which lost 4 bases and 6 bases, there was a span of 16 bases. The CDR3 is 14 residues long. Germline values: CDR1 SGHRS, CDR2 YFSETQ.

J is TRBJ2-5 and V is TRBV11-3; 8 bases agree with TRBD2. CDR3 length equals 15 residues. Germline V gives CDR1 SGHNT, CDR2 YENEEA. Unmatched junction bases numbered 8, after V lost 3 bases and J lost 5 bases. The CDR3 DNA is TGTGCCAGCAGCTTGGGGACCGGGACTAGGGAGACCCAGTACTTC. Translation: CASSLGTGTRETQYF.

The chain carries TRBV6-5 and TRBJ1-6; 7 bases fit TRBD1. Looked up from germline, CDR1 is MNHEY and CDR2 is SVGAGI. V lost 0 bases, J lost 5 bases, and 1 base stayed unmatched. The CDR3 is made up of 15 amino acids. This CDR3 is CASSYSDRNNSPLHF. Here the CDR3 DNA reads TGTGCCAGCAGTTACTCGGACAGGAATAATTCACCCCTCCACTTT.

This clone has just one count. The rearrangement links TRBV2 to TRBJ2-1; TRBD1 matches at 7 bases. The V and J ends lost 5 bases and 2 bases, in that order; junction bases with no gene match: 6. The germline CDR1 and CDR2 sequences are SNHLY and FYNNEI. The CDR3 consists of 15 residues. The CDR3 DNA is TGTGCCAGCAGTAGCTTAACAGGGGCCTACAATGAGCAGTTCTTC. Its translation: CASSSLTGAYNEQFF.

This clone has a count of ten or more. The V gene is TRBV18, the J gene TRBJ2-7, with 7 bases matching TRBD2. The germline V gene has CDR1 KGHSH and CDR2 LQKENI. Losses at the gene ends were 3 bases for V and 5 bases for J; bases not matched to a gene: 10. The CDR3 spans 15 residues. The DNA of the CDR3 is TGTGCCAGCTCACCGATGGCGGGAGCCCTCAACGAGCAGTACTTC. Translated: CASSPMAGALNEQYF.

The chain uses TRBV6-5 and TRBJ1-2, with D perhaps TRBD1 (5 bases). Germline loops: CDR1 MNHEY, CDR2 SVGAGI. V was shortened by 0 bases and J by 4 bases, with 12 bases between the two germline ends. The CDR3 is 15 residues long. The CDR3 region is CASSYSSTVIYGYTF. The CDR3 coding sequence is TGTGCCAGCAGTTACTCATCGACAGTGATCTATGGCTACACCTTC.

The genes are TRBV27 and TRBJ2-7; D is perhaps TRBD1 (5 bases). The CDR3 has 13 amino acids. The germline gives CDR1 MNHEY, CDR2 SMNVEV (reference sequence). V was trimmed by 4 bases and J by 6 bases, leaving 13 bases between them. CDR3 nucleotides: TGTGCCAGCAGTTCACAGGTCTGGGGCGAGCAGTACTTC. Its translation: CASSSQVWGEQYF.

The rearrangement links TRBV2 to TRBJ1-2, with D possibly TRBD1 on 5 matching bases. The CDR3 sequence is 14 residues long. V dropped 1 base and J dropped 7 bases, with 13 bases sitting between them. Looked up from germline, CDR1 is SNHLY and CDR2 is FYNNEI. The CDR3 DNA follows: TGTGCCAGCAGTGAAGACAGGTATCTTCGTGGCTACACCTTC. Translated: CASSEDRYLRGYTF. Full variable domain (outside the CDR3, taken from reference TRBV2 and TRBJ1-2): EPEVTQTPSHQVTQMGQEVILRCVPISNHLYFYWYRQILGQKVEFLVSFYNNEISEKSEIFDDQFSVERPDGSNFTLKIRSTKLEDSAMYFCASSEDRYLRGYTFGSGTRLTVV.

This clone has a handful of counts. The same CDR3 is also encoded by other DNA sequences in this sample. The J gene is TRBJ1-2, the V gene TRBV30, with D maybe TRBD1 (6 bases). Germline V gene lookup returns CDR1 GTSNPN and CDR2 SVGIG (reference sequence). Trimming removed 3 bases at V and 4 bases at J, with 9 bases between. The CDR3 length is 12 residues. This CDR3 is CAWSKGGYGYTF. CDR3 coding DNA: TGTGCCTGGAGCAAGGGGGGCTATGGCTACACCTTC.

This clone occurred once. CDR3 nucleotide sequence: TGTGCCAGCAGTTTATTGCCAGGCAGTGGGGCCAACGTCCTGACTTTC. This gives the protein CASSLLPGSGANVLTF. The chain is built from TRBV28 and TRBJ2-6, with unresolved D. The CDR3 totals 16 residues. Germline CDR1 and CDR2: MDHEN and SYDVKM. The V gene lost 1 base and the J gene lost 3 bases, with 10 bases spanning the gap.

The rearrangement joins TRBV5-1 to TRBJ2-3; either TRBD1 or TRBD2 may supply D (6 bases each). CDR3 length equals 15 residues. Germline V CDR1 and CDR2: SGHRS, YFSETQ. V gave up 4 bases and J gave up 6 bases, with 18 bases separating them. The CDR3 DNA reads TGCGCCAGCAGCCCCTCGGGGGACATAACGGATACGCAGTATTTT. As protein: CASSPSGDITDTQYF.

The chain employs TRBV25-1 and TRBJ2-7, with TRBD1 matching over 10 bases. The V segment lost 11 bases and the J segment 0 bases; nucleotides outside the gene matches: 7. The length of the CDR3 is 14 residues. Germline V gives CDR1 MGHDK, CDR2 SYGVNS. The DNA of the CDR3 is TGTGCCGCAAGAGGGACAGGGGACTCCTACGAGCAGTACTTC. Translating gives CAARGTGDSYEQYF.